This T cell receptor beta chain was sequenced for a study of T cells in tuberculosis. In the study overall: A South African cohort included IGRA-negative adolescents, latently infected IGRA-positive adolescents and adults with active tuberculosis.

Using immunoSEQ multiplex PCR, the repertoire was profiled, and TCRdb retains in-frame clones only, with some absent. The sample lists 25,000 to 35,000 clones, less than 97% occurring once. The CDR3 spans 16 residues. J gave up 0 bases and V 0 bases, and 4 bases lay outside the gene matches. CDR1 and CDR2 from the germline V gene are SGHNT and YYREEE (reference sequence). This chain links TRBV5-4 with TRBJ2-3; 7 bases are shared with TRBD2. The sequencing input was PBMCs. The receptor comes from a donor between 10 and 35 years old with latent tuberculosis or without tuberculosis infection. The CDR3: CASSLDASGSTDTQYF. DNA of the CDR3: TGTGCCAGCAGCTTGGATGCTAGCGGAAGCACAGATACGCAGTATTTT. Drawing the rest from reference TRBV5-4 and TRBJ2-3, the complete variable domain is ETGVTQSPTHLIKTRGQQVTLRCSSQSGHNTVSWYQQALGQGPQFIFQYYREEENGRGNFPPRFSGLQFPNYSSELNVNALELDDSALYLCASSLDASGSTDTQYFGPGTRLTVL.